Shown below are 12 T cell receptor beta chains from a single sample sequenced in a study of T cell responses to AZD1222 COVID-19 vaccine. Measured with immunoSEQ multiplex PCR; TCRdb has only the in-frame clones, and not every one. The table lists roughly 100,000 clones, 86% of them singletons. The input for sequencing was peripheral blood, taken on day 0 of AZD1222 vaccination. These TCRs come from an adult in good health.

This rearrangement joins TRBV19 to TRBJ1-1; TRBD1 matches at 11 bases. The V gene end was trimmed by 3 bases and the J gene end by 0 bases; junction bases not matched to a gene: 6. The CDR3 sequence is 17 residues long. CDR1 is LNHDA, CDR2 SQIVND, per germline (reference sequence). The DNA of the CDR3 is TGTGCCAGTAGTATTCCGGGACAGGGGGAAATGAACACTGAAGCTTTCTTT. Translated, it gives CASSIPGQGEMNTEAFF.

This clone has only one observation. V gene TRBV4-3 combines with J gene TRBJ2-1, with 12 bases lining up with TRBD2. V lost 2 bases, J lost 10 bases, and 3 bases stayed unmatched. This CDR3 has 14 residues. Germline CDR1 LGHNA, CDR2 YSLEER. The CDR3 loop reads CASSQWLAGGEQFF. DNA of the CDR3: TGCGCCAGCAGCCAATGGCTAGCGGGAGGGGAGCAGTTCTTC.

The V and J genes are TRBV18 and TRBJ1-2; 7 nucleotides match TRBD1. The CDR3 runs to 15 residues. The V gene's germline CDR1 is KGHSH and CDR2 LQKENI. V gave up 4 bases and J gave up 5 bases; unmatched junction bases: 10. The CDR3 spells CASSRDRAVSYGYTF. CDR3 DNA: TGTGCCAGCTCACGAGACAGGGCCGTGTCGTATGGCTACACCTTC.

This chain joins TRBV30 and TRBJ1-2; D possibly corresponds to TRBD1 (6 bases). V lost 5 bases and J 2 bases, leaving 12 bases between the germline ends. From germline, CDR1 is GTSNPN and CDR2 SVGIG (reference sequence). There are 13 residues in the CDR3. Written as DNA, the CDR3 is TGTGCCTGGCGGACAGACGAGAACTATGGCTACACCTTC. Residues: CAWRTDENYGYTF.

The CDR3 DNA reads TGTGCCAGCAGCAAGCGGGGGACAGGGATCGAGGAAGCTTTCTTT. This sequence encodes CASSKRGTGIEEAFF. The chain has TRBV7-6 and TRBJ1-1; 9 nucleotides align to TRBD1. The J segment lost 8 bases and the V segment lost 5 bases, leaving 12 bases of the junction unmatched. The CDR3 runs to 15 residues. CDR1 and CDR2 (germline): SGHVS, FNYEAQ.

The chain joins TRBV4-1 to TRBJ1-3; tentatively, D is TRBD1 (6 bases). Germline-derived CDR1 and CDR2 are MGHRA and YSYEKL. This CDR3 spans 15 amino acids. Trimming pared 6 bases from V and 4 bases from J, leaving 16 bases between. CDR3 DNA sequence: TGCGCCAGCAGGCAAAGTCTGGGGGCCGGAAACACCATATATTTT. Translation gives CASRQSLGAGNTIYF.

The chain employs TRBV5-6 and TRBJ2-5, with 9 nucleotides matching TRBD2. The CDR3 is made up of 15 amino acids. The junction had 10 bases not matched to a gene; V was cut back by 3 bases and J by 7 bases. Germline assignment: CDR1 SGHDT and CDR2 YYEEEE. The DNA for the CDR3 is TGTGCCAGCAGCTCAATTAGCGGGAGCGGGGGGACCCAGTACTTC. It is translated as CASSSISGSGGTQYF.

In the case of this clone: The junction does not match germline at one end; this may be a read error. The sample carries other DNA sequences with the same CDR3. The V call is TRBV2, the J call TRBJ2-7; D may be TRBD1 or TRBD2 (5 bases each). Germline CDR1 reads SNHLY; CDR2 reads FYNNEI. This CDR3 is built from 12 residues. CDR3 sequence reads: CATGRSSYEQYF. The CDR3, as DNA: TGTGCCACGGGACGGAGTTCCTACGAGCAGTATTTC.

J is TRBJ2-7 and V is TRBV2, with D tentatively TRBD1 or TRBD2 (5 bases each). V lost 3 bases to trimming and J lost 3 bases, with 15 bases between them. Germline V CDR1 and CDR2: SNHLY, FYNNEI. This CDR3 has 15 amino acids. This chain's CDR3 is CASSEGVLDNYEQYF. Here the CDR3 DNA reads TGTGCCAGCAGTGAGGGAGTGCTGGACAACTACGAGCAGTACTTC.

This chain connects TRBV3-1 (or the pseudogene TRBV3-2) to TRBJ1-1; D gene ambiguous. This CDR3 is 16 amino acids long. V lost 1 base, J lost 1 base, and 13 bases lay in between. Germline V gene sequence: CDR1 LGHDT, CDR2 YNNKEL (reference sequence). The CDR3 spells CASSQAWTLQNTEAFF. Here the CDR3 DNA reads TGTGCCAGCAGCCAAGCGTGGACCTTGCAGAACACTGAAGCTTTCTTT.

The chain combines TRBV7-2 with TRBJ1-1; D is unresolved. The CDR3 has 16 amino acids. V gave up 2 bases and J gave up 1 base, with 14 bases separating them. CDR1 and CDR2 (germline): SGHTA, FQGNSA. This chain's CDR3 is CASSLKAGPPNTEAFF. The CDR3 DNA is TGTGCCAGCAGCTTAAAAGCAGGCCCCCCGAACACTGAAGCTTTCTTT. The entire variable domain, with the rest obtained from reference TRBV7-2 and TRBJ1-1, is as follows: GAGVSQSPSNKVTEKGKDVELRCDPISGHTALYWYRQSLGQGLEFLIYFQGNSAPDKSGLPSDRFSAERTGGSVSTLTIQRTQQEDSAVYLCASSLKAGPPNTEAFFGQGTRLTVV.

The gene calls are TRBV27 and TRBJ2-7, with D possibly being TRBD1 or TRBD2 (5 bases each). Germline CDR1 MNHEY, CDR2 SMNVEV (reference sequence). V was shortened by 5 bases and J by 1 base, with 15 bases between the two germline ends. The CDR3 is 15 residues long. The CDR3 DNA reads TGTGCCAGCAGTAAATCCACGGGACCTTCCTACGAGCAGTACTTC. Its protein is CASSKSTGPSYEQYF.